The clone carrying this T cell receptor beta chain was counted only a few times. The antigen is undetermined. The data derive from a study of CD8 T cells in ankylosing spondylitis. General observations from the study: It appeared that ankylosing spondylitis blood was characterized by a TCR beta motif of roughly 8 highly homologous variants.

TCRdb fed the 5' RACE reads into MiXCR, producing one record per CDR3 protein. Among roughly 230,000 distinct CDR3 sequences listed, 18% were seen once. The CDR3 is 13 residues long. V shed 6 bases, J shed 4 bases, and the junction held 6 bases outside the gene matches. Germline CDR1 reads MDHEN; CDR2 reads SYDVKM. The chain couples TRBV28 to TRBJ2-7, with 7 positions matching TRBD1. Sequencing was carried out using blood, either unsorted or a sorted T cell fraction (not recorded which). The TCR comes from a male donor with ankylosing spondylitis or in good health (not recorded which). The CDR3 sequence: CASSPPGQYEQYF. The CDR3, as DNA: TGTGCCAGCAGCCCACCGGGACAGTACGAGCAGTACTTC.